This TCR beta chain appears in the sequencing data of a study of blood T cell repertoires in COVID-19 (dated by TCRdb to about 2020). Study-wide context: Samples from collaborators originated in the United States, Italy and Spain and spanned both the acute and convalescent phases of COVID-19. Where HLA class I and class II types were available, the types were taken from metadata supplied by the sample provider, not from assay-based typing. The repertoires were released in a freely available public database intended as a resource for research on the immune response to SARS-CoV-2. The sample metadata nearly always contained a de-identified subject ID, COVID-19 status, age in years and sex. The prospective study material was composed of cDNA or gDNA derived from T cells, B-cell-depleted T cells, or PBMCs. The dataset comprised deeply sampled blood TCRbeta repertoires from subjects exposed to, actively infected with, or recovered from COVID-19. Samples came from the ongoing ImmuneRACE study (first 160 participants) plus 1,254 subjects from 6 global collaborators. The paper's findings and limits, for the study overall: The quantity of clinical and demographic metadata differed by source and by participant and was supplied without curation.

TCRbeta CDR3 regions were amplified from genomic DNA by means of the immunoSEQ Assay, a bias-controlled multiplex PCR. In the paper's pipeline: The number of nucleated cells in each sample was estimated by amplification of reference gene primers within the assay. To quantify the absolute abundance of each unique TCRbeta CDR3 rearrangement, sequence reads were collapsed and filtered. For each sample, productive Simpson clonality was calculated by taking the square root of Simpson's diversity index across productive rearrangements. TCRdb took over this immuneACCESS table, retaining in-frame rearrangements with V and J assigned. Such tables are incomplete; in checked studies, under half of the missing clones stem from an unresolved V gene, and the remainder is unexplained. V and J calls and clone size are copied from that table; D and trimming were computed from the DNA. Recorded for this sample are about 130,000 clones; more than 70% of them occurred a single time. Approximately 1% of the sample goes to the ten largest clones.

As regards this clone: Its antigen remains undetermined. No base-level quality is on record; no much larger clone is a single base apart.

At the junction V is shortened by 1 base and J by 0 bases, with 10 bases in between. From its cysteine to its phenylalanine, the CDR3 spans 15 amino acids. CDR3 DNA is the only sequence kept; it has 45 bases, read in frame from the first base. Sequences LGHDT (CDR1) and YNNKEL (CDR2) are obtained from the germline V gene (reference sequence). Whole blood was collected in K2EDTA tubes by collaborating institutions according to the institutions' own protocols. For TCRbeta analysis, collaborators shipped samples in one of three forms: frozen whole blood, isolated PBMCs, or DNA extracted from either of those sample types.

Recombination joined TRBV3-1 (or the pseudogene TRBV3-2) with TRBJ2-7, with TRBD1 as a weak D call on 6 bases. The sequencing input was peripheral blood. This clonotype originated in an elderly woman with acute or convalescent COVID-19. CDR3 sequence: CASSQGGPRSYEQYF. Here is the DNA: TGTGCCAGCAGCCAAGGGGGGCCGCGCTCCTACGAGCAGTACTTC.